Below are 32 T cell receptor beta chains sequenced from a single sample in a study of tumor-infiltrating lymphocytes in primary liver carcinoma. A constant-region primer primed TCR beta cDNA synthesis from roughly 510 ng of total RNA. Libraries covering TCR beta were generated through three nested multiplex PCR rounds (using a slightly modified ARM-PCR). Primers for the first two PCR rounds were TRBV1-TRBV30 forward primers and a C-beta reverse primer (roughly 10 cycles per round). One entry per CDR3 protein, called by TCRdb with MiXCR from the multiplex PCR reads. In the table there are 40,000 to 60,000 distinct CDR3 sequences, roughly 70% of which are singletons. Both RNA and DNA were isolated together from about 21-30 mg of bulk tissue that had not been sorted. The specimen was liver tumor tissue from sampling region 5. The subset here: tumor region T5, tumor centre. The receptors were gathered from a man aged 35 to 55 with primary liver carcinoma and hepatitis B virus infection.

As concerns this clonotype: One junction end does not reproduce the germline sequence, and a read error may be involved. This chain joins TRBV7-9 and TRBJ2-7; TRBD2 matches at 7 bases. CDR1 is SEHNR and CDR2 is FQNEAQ in the germline V gene (reference sequence). The CDR3 length is 16 residues. The CDR3 here is CASSLVLAASTYERYF. The CDR3 nucleotides read TGTGCCAGCAGCTTAGTGCTAGCGGCCTCCACCTACGAGCGGTACTTC.

The chain combines TRBV28 with TRBJ1-2; 8 bases are shared with TRBD1. Trimming removed 6 bases from V and 4 bases from J; junction bases left unmatched: 7. The CDR3 length is 14 residues. Germline V CDR1 and CDR2: MDHEN, SYDVKM. The chain's CDR3 is CASRAGGAAYGYTF. As DNA, the CDR3 is TGTGCCAGCAGGGCAGGGGGCGCGGCCTATGGCTACACCTTC.

This clonotype was detected once. Compared with germline, one end of the junction differs, possibly owing to a read error. The chain recombines TRBV12-3 or TRBV12-4 with TRBJ2-1; TRBD2 is a possible D gene (6 bases). The CDR3 spans 14 residues. CDR3 coding DNA: TGCGCCAGCAACCGAAGACTAGATGTCGATGAGCAGTTCTTC. Protein product: CASNRRLDVDEQFF.

With regard to this clonotype: One junction end does not reproduce the germline sequence, and a read error may be involved. As DNA, the CDR3 is TGTACTAGCAGTTCAGCGGGCCCTGGGAATGAGCAGTTCTTT. Its translation: CTSSSAGPGNEQFF. The gene calls are TRBV11-2 and TRBJ2-1; perhaps TRBD2 as D (6 bases). CDR3 length: 14 amino acids. Germline CDR1 and CDR2: SGHAT and FQNNGV.

This clonotype was counted at least ten times. The rearrangement links TRBV30 to TRBJ1-5; 7 bases fit TRBD1. The CDR3 loop spans 13 amino acids. The germline CDR1 and CDR2 sequences are GTSNPN and SVGIG (reference sequence). V gave up 0 bases and J gave up 7 bases; unmatched junction bases: 3. CDR3 region: CAWSVTGVQPQHF. DNA for the CDR3: TGTGCCTGGAGTGTAACAGGGGTGCAGCCCCAGCATTTT.

Concerning this clonotype itself: One end of the junction varies from germline; a read error may be responsible. The CDR3 DNA is TGTGCCAGTAAAGGACTAGCGGGAGGGAACACCGGGGACCTGTTTTTT. It translates to CASKGLAGGNTGDLFF. The rearrangement uses TRBV25-1 and TRBJ2-2; 15 nucleotides match TRBD2. This CDR3 region has 16 residues. Germline V gives CDR1 MGHDK, CDR2 SYGVNS.

Worth noting for this clonotype: A junction end diverges from the germline sequence, so it may reflect a read error. This sequence joins TRBV11-1 and TRBJ2-3; 11 bases fit TRBD2. The CDR3 extends over 16 amino acids. Germline V CDR1 and CDR2: SGHAT, FQDESV (reference sequence). The CDR3 DNA is TGTACCAACAGCAAGGGACTAGCGGTTAGCATAGATACGGAGTATTTT. Its translation is CTNSKGLAVSIDTEYF. The full variable domain, its missing parts supplied by reference TRBV11-1 and TRBJ2-3, is EAEVAQSPRYKITEKSQAVAFWCDPISGHATLYWYRQILGQGPELLVQFQDESVVDDSQLPKDRFSAERLKGVDSTLKIQPAELGDSAMYLCTNSKGLAVSIDTEYFGPGTRLTVL.

The genes are TRBV5-1 and TRBJ2-7; D not resolved. CDR1 SGHRS and CDR2 YFSETQ come from the germline V gene. The CDR3 contains 15 residues. V gave up 4 bases and J gave up 6 bases, with 20 bases separating them. The DNA for the CDR3 is TGCGCCAGCAGCCCCTCGACCCTACTGGTGGGCGAGCAGTACTTC. Protein sequence: CASSPSTLLVGEQYF.

About this clonotype: A junction end diverges from the germline sequence, so it may reflect a read error. The chain couples TRBV5-1 to TRBJ2-5, with 7 bases matching TRBD1. The CDR3 covers 14 residues. Germline V gives CDR1 SGHRS, CDR2 YFSETQ. The CDR3 sequence is CAGSWGQTQETRYF. The DNA of the CDR3 is TGCGCCGGCAGCTGGGGACAGACTCAAGAGACCCGGTACTTC.

Of note for this clonotype: Germline is not matched at one junction end, which may reflect a read error. The rearrangement uses TRBV29-1 and TRBJ2-1, with D maybe TRBD2 (5 bases). There are 14 residues in the CDR3. Germline V gene sequence: CDR1 SQVTM, CDR2 ANQGSEA. CDR3 residues: CSVGGSDTYNEQFF. DNA for the CDR3: TGCAGCGTTGGTGGTAGCGATACCTATAATGAGCAGTTCTTC.

In regard to this clonotype: Given a much more abundant clone one base away, this may be a read error. V is TRBV28 and J is TRBJ2-7; maybe TRBD1 (6 bases). Germline V gives CDR1 MDHEN, CDR2 SYDVKM. The CDR3 is 14 amino acids. CDR3 loop: CASSLRQAGYVQYF. CDR3 DNA: TGTGCCAGCAGTTTAAGACAGGCGGGCTACGTGCAGTACTTC.

Turning to this clonotype: This may be a read error: a much more frequent sequence differs by one nucleotide. The chain employs TRBV28 and TRBJ2-7; D may be TRBD1 (6 bases). V shed 5 bases and J shed 2 bases, with 16 bases lying between them. The CDR3 consists of 15 residues. The germline V gene has CDR1 MDHEN and CDR2 SYDVKM. The CDR3 sequence is CASSPAGTQAYEQYF. The CDR3 DNA sequence: TGTGCCAGCAGTCCCGCCGGGACACAGGCCTACGAGCAGTACTTC. Complete variable domain (other parts from reference TRBV28 and TRBJ2-7): DVKVTQSSRYLVKRTGEKVFLECVQDMDHENMFWYRQDPGLGLRLIYFSYDVKMKEKGDIPEGYSVSREKKERFSLILESASTNQTSMYLCASSPAGTQAYEQYFGPGTRLTVT.

Regarding this clonotype: At one end the junction does not follow the germline gene, possibly because of a read error. CDR3 in amino acids: CASSLWTGTKAGASVLTF. The CDR3 DNA reads as TGTGCCAGTAGTCTTTGGACAGGGACGAAAGCTGGGGCCAGCGTCCTGACTTTC. V gene TRBV6-5 combines with J gene TRBJ2-6; 8 nucleotides align to TRBD1. Per the germline V gene, CDR1 is MNHEY and CDR2 is SVGAGI. The CDR3 is 18 amino acids.

CDR3 region: CASIRTGDEQFF. The CDR3 DNA follows: TGTGCCAGCATTCGCACGGGCGATGAGCAGTTCTTC. The rearrangement uses TRBV6-6 and TRBJ2-1; D not certain. The CDR3 length is 12 residues. Trimming took 7 bases from V and 8 from J, leaving 12 bases between them. The germline V gene encodes CDR1 MNHNY and CDR2 SVGAGI (reference sequence).

A remark on this clonotype: One end of the junction fails to match germline, which may point to a read error. The J gene is TRBJ2-1, the V gene TRBV11-1, with D possibly matching TRBD1 (5 bases). Germline V CDR1 and CDR2: SGHAT, FQDESV (reference sequence). This CDR3 region has 16 residues. The CDR3 protein is CVSSYSTGGSYNEQLF. Here the CDR3 DNA reads TGTGTCAGCAGTTATTCTACAGGTGGCAGTTACAACGAGCAGCTCTTC.

Concerning this clonotype itself: A read error is possible here, since a much larger clone lies one base away. V is TRBV28 and J is TRBJ2-2; weak D call: TRBD1 (6 bases). The germline V gene encodes CDR1 MDHEN and CDR2 SYDVKM. V shed 6 bases and J shed 4 bases, with 15 bases lying between them. The CDR3 consists of 15 residues. The CDR3 bases are TGTGCCAGCAGATTGGCGACAGGACTCACCGGGGAGCTGTTTTTT. The encoded protein is CASRLATGLTGELFF.

As regards this clonotype: Germline is not matched at one junction end, which may reflect a read error. The V gene is TRBV5-3, the J gene TRBJ2-2; 11 bases are shared with TRBD2. TRBV5-3 carries the ORF label, with uncertain function. This CDR3 has 22 amino acids. Here the CDR3 DNA reads TGTGACAGAAGGTGTGGCGCCGGGACTAGCGGCGACAAAACTACGAACACCGGGGAACTGTTTTTT. Translating it yields CDRRCGAGTSGDKTTNTGELFF.

Turning to this clonotype: One junction end does not reproduce the germline sequence, and a read error may be involved. J is TRBJ1-5 and V is TRBV7-2, with D unclear. The CDR3 runs 14 residues. In germline, CDR1 is SGHTA, CDR2 FQGNSA. This CDR3 is CVSSPFDRNQPQHF. CDR3 in DNA: TGTGTCAGCAGCCCATTCGATCGGAATCAGCCCCAGCATTTT. The full variable domain, its missing parts supplied by reference TRBV7-2 and TRBJ1-5, is GAGVSQSPSNKVTEKGKDVELRCDPISGHTALYWYRQSLGQGLEFLIYFQGNSAPDKSGLPSDRFSAERTGGSVSTLTIQRTQQEDSAVYLCVSSPFDRNQPQHFGDGTRLSIL.

The J gene is TRBJ2-7, the V gene TRBV29-1; 10 nucleotides align to TRBD2. Per the germline V gene, CDR1 is SQVTM and CDR2 is ANQGSEA. Germline trimming cut 1 base from V and 6 bases from J; bases unmatched to any gene: 6. The CDR3 sequence is 14 residues long. CDR3 bases: TGCAGCGTTGAAGGCCTAGCGGGGGTCTCCGAGCAGTACTTC. It yields the protein CSVEGLAGVSEQYF.

Comment on this clonotype: A junction boundary mismatches the germline segment, possibly from a read error. The genes are TRBV5-6 and TRBJ2-3; 7 bases line up with TRBD2. The CDR3 spans 15 residues. Germline V gives CDR1 SGHDT, CDR2 YYEEEE. CDR3 protein: CANSAASGYTDTQYF. The CDR3 bases are TGTGCCAACAGCGCCGCTAGCGGATACACAGATACGCAGTATTTT.

Comments on this clonotype: Its ends do not fully match the called genes, so a read error is possible. The chain combines TRBV29-1 with TRBJ2-7; weak D call: TRBD2 (5 bases). This CDR3 contains 12 residues. CDR1 and CDR2 from the germline V gene are SQVTM and ANQGSEA. In DNA form, the CDR3 reads TGCCGCGTGCGGATAGGGAGCTACGAGCAGTACTTC. This gives the protein CRVRIGSYEQYF.

On this clonotype itself: Sequence at one end of the junction differs from germline and may be a read error. The gene calls are TRBV4-1 and TRBJ1-4; D remains unclear. The CDR3 is 16 residues long. Germline loops: CDR1 MGHRA, CDR2 YSYEKL. The CDR3 DNA reads TGCGCCAGCATCCAAGTCCCCGGGGAAACTGATGAAAAACTGTTTTTT. It codes for CASIQVPGETDEKLFF.

The sample holds many counts of this clonotype. The rearrangement uses TRBV5-1 and TRBJ1-2, with 7 bases matching TRBD1. Per germline, CDR1 SGHRS and CDR2 YFSETQ. V was clipped by 3 bases and J by 8 bases; unmatched bases: 13. The CDR3 totals 15 residues. The CDR3 spells CASSSNRGGMSGYTF. In nucleotides, the CDR3 is TGCGCCAGCAGCTCCAACAGGGGCGGAATGAGCGGCTACACCTTC.

J is TRBJ1-5 and V is TRBV6-1, with D possibly matching TRBD1 (6 bases). Germline loops: CDR1 MNHNS, CDR2 SASEGT. The V end was cut by 7 bases, the J end by 5 bases, with 18 bases between. The CDR3 is made up of 15 amino acids. CDR3 protein: CASNRGWTIDQPQHF. In DNA form, the CDR3 reads TGTGCCAGCAATAGGGGGTGGACAATCGATCAGCCCCAGCATTTT.

For this clonotype: One end of the junction varies from germline; a read error may be responsible. The chain employs TRBV7-8 and TRBJ2-3, with D perhaps TRBD1 or TRBD2 (5 bases each). Per germline, CDR1 SGHVS and CDR2 FQNEAQ. This CDR3 spans 17 amino acids. CDR3 nucleotide sequence: TGTGCCAGCAGCTTGAGGGACGGGGTCTCCGGCACAGATACGCAGTGTTTT. As protein: CASSLRDGVSGTDTQCF.

Worth noting for this clonotype: Here the CDR3 omits its conserved ending phenylalanine or tryptophan, so a read error is the likely source. The rearrangement joins TRBV11-2 to TRBJ2-2, with a weak D call TRBD1 (5 bases). The CDR3 spans 16 residues. Germline V gene sequence: CDR1 SGHAT, CDR2 FQNNGV. The CDR3 spells CVSSSIQASNTGELFC. CDR3 bases: TGTGTCAGCAGCTCCATACAGGCTTCGAACACCGGGGAGCTGTTTTGT.

This clonotype was recorded only once. The gene calls are TRBV7-8 and TRBJ2-7; D gene uncertain. There are 12 residues in the CDR3. CDR1 is SGHVS, CDR2 FQNEAQ, per germline. V was pared by 5 bases and J by 6 bases, with 11 bases between. The CDR3 spells CASSPSSSEQYF. The CDR3 nucleotides are TGTGCCAGCAGCCCGAGTTCGTCCGAGCAGTACTTC.

This clonotype turned up a few times. In DNA, the CDR3 is TGTGCCAGCTGGGAGGTGAATGAGCAGTTCTTC. Its translation is CASWEVNEQFF. This chain uses TRBV18 with TRBJ2-1, with D perhaps matching TRBD2 (6 bases). CDR1 is KGHSH, CDR2 LQKENI, per germline. Trimming pared 7 bases from V and 7 bases from J, leaving 8 bases between. The CDR3 is 11 residues long.

The chain has TRBV4-1 and TRBJ2-1; TRBD2 agrees at 11 bases. The V gene's germline CDR1 is MGHRA and CDR2 YSYEKL. The length of the CDR3 is 16 residues. J gave up 8 bases and V 4 bases, and 10 bases lay outside the gene matches. The CDR3 region has the DNA TGCGCCAGCAGCCGATCCGGGACTAGCGGCGACGATGAGCAGTTCTTC. Encoded protein: CASSRSGTSGDDEQFF.

For this clonotype: Given a much more abundant clone one base away, this may be a read error. The chain uses TRBV7-9 and TRBJ2-3; D is possibly TRBD1 (5 bases). Per germline, CDR1 SEHNR and CDR2 FQNEAQ (reference sequence). The length of the CDR3 is 14 residues. CDR3 amino acids: CASNLAGPPDTQYF. The CDR3 DNA is TGTGCCAGCAACTTAGCAGGGCCCCCAGATACGCAGTATTTT.

This clonotype was counted ten times or more. The rearrangement links TRBV5-6 to TRBJ2-7; the D call may be TRBD1 or TRBD2 (5 bases each). With 2 bases removed from V and 2 bases from J, the gap between germline ends came to 11 bases. The germline V gene has CDR1 SGHDT and CDR2 YYEEEE. There are 14 residues in the CDR3. The CDR3 sequence: CASSLGDDPYEQYF. In DNA, the CDR3 is TGTGCCAGCAGCTTAGGGGACGACCCCTACGAGCAGTACTTC. The full variable domain, rest sourced from reference TRBV5-6 and TRBJ2-7, is DAGVTQSPTHLIKTRGQQVTLRCSPKSGHDTVSWYQQALGQGPQFIFQYYEEEERQRGNFPDRFSGHQFPNYSSELNVNALLLGDSALYLCASSLGDDPYEQYFGPGTRLTVT.

By sample share, this clonotype is medium-sized. The rearrangement uses TRBV12-3 or TRBV12-4 and TRBJ2-1, with 9 bases fitting TRBD1. CDR3 size: 13 residues. V shed 6 bases and J 7 bases; nucleotides not matched to a gene: 4. DNA of the CDR3: TGTGCCAGCAGCACGGACAGGGGTAATGAGCAGTTCTTC. Translated: CASSTDRGNEQFF.